Listed below are T cell receptor beta chains from one sample, sequenced in a study of blood T cell repertoires in COVID-19. Here immunoSEQ multiplex PCR was the method, and the copy in TCRdb shows in-frame clones only, minus some. This table holds approximately 41,000 clones, 80% to 90% found once. The sample was peripheral blood. All receptors come from a woman aged 40 to 49 with acute or convalescent COVID-19. Both conserved end residues are part of each CDR3. The D gene is left open where the match is weak.

V: TRBV5-1; J: TRBJ2-2; D: .; CDR3: CASSLGQGGTGELFF; DNA: TGCGCCAGCAGCTTGGGTCAGGGTGGAACCGGGGAGCTGTTTTTT
V: TRBV12-3/TRBV12-4; J: TRBJ1-1; D: .; CDR3: CASSQDSNEAFF; DNA: TGTGCCAGCAGCCAGGACTCAAATGAAGCTTTCTTT
V: TRBV27; J: TRBJ1-6; D: TRBD1; CDR3: CASSHPAGGSPLHF; DNA: TGTGCCAGCAGCCACCCCGCAGGGGGTTCACCCCTCCACTTT
V: TRBV27; J: TRBJ2-7; D: TRBD2; CDR3: CASSLGLAGEQYF; DNA: TGTGCCAGCAGTCTGGGACTAGCAGGCGAGCAGTACTTC
V: TRBV2; J: TRBJ1-6; D: .; CDR3: CATRGGSPLHF; DNA: TGTGCCACAAGGGGCGGATCACCCCTCCACTTT
V: TRBV10-3; J: TRBJ1-2; D: TRBD1; CDR3: CATNRDRDHGYTF; DNA: TGTGCCACTAACCGGGACAGGGACCACGGCTACACCTTC
V: TRBV28; J: TRBJ1-6; D: TRBD1; CDR3: CASSFRTGVHNSPLHF; DNA: TGTGCCAGCAGTTTCCGGACAGGGGTACATAATTCACCCCTCCACTTT
V: TRBV30; J: TRBJ2-2; D: .; CDR3: CAWSVSPNTGELFF; DNA: TGTGCCTGGAGTGTTTCTCCGAACACCGGGGAGCTGTTTTTT
V: TRBV5-4; J: TRBJ1-4; D: TRBD1; CDR3: CASSYTGGAFNEKLFF; DNA: TGTGCCAGCAGCTACACAGGGGGCGCGTTTAATGAAAAACTGTTTTTT
V: TRBV7-2; J: TRBJ1-3; D: .; CDR3: CASSESSGNTIYF; DNA: TGTGCCAGCAGCGAGAGCTCTGGAAACACCATATATTTT
V: TRBV9; J: TRBJ2-7; D: TRBD1; CDR3: CASSAPGQGAQQYF; DNA: TGTGCCAGCAGCGCGCCGGGACAGGGCGCCCAGCAGTACTTC
V: TRBV7-9; J: TRBJ1-2; D: TRBD1; CDR3: CASSSMGQGAHGYTF; DNA: TGTGCCAGCAGCTCAATGGGACAGGGGGCCCATGGCTACACCTTC
V: TRBV5-1; J: TRBJ2-6; D: TRBD1; CDR3: CASSLERQGYGANVLTF; DNA: TGCGCCAGCAGCTTGGAAAGACAGGGGTATGGGGCCAACGTCCTGACTTTC
V: TRBV14; J: TRBJ2-5; D: TRBD1; CDR3: CASSPLGTGQETQYF; DNA: TGTGCCAGCAGCCCCCTCGGGACAGGGCAAGAGACCCAGTACTTC